The T cell receptor (beta chain) described here comes from a study of blood T cell repertoires in COVID-19. As for the study in general: The origin of the acute and convalescent COVID-19 samples was the United States, Italy and Spain.

This CDR3 contains 13 residues. The germline V and J ends were trimmed by 3 bases and 2 bases, with 6 bases remaining between them. CDR1 is WNHNN, CDR2 SYGVQD, per germline (reference sequence). Original methodology: Reference gene primer amplification gave nucleated cell count estimates. Sequencing used immunoSEQ multiplex PCR; TCRdb keeps in-frame clones, though not all of them. The DNA gave D and trimming, while V, J and clone size come from that table. Among over 150,000 clones listed, 75% to 80% were seen once. This TCR came from a man aged 80 or over with acute or convalescent COVID-19. V and J are TRBV10-1 and TRBJ2-3; tentatively, D is TRBD1 (5 bases). Sequenced sample: peripheral blood. CDR3 coding DNA: TGCGCCAGCAGTGACAGGGCCACAGATACGCAGTATTTT. It codes for CASSDRATDTQYF.